Following are 5 T cell receptor beta chains from one sample sequenced in a study of response to subunit inactivated influenza vaccine. Via MiXCR, TCRdb re-called the RT-PCR reads, giving one row per CDR3 protein. Among 500,000 or so distinct CDR3 sequences, roughly 11% were seen once, and the ten largest hold approximately 12%. Sequenced here: PBMCs from blood, sampled 40 to 50 days after vaccination. These receptors were taken from a man aged 45 to 65 who received an inactivated influenza vaccine.

At least ten counts were recorded for this clonotype. The genes are TRBV7-9 and TRBJ2-7, with D uncertain. This CDR3 has 12 amino acids. The V end lost 2 bases, the J end lost 6 bases, and 8 bases lay between the germline ends. CDR1 and CDR2 (germline): SEHNR, FQNEAQ (reference sequence). For the CDR3, the DNA is TGTGCCAGCAGCTTAACACGGTTCGAGCAGTACTTC. Protein sequence: CASSLTRFEQYF.

The rearrangement joins TRBV6-2 or TRBV6-3 to TRBJ1-1; D is uncertain. The CDR3 is 13 amino acids. From germline, CDR1 is MNHEY and CDR2 SVGEGT. Trimming took off 2 bases at V and 1 base at J, with 5 bases between the two ends. CDR3 DNA sequence: TGTGCCAGCAGTTACAGGAAGAACACTGAAGCTTTCTTT. Translating gives CASSYRKNTEAFF.

There are many counts of this clonotype. The chain uses TRBV12-3 or TRBV12-4 and TRBJ2-5, with 9 positions matching TRBD2. CDR3 length: 15 amino acids. V lost 5 bases, J lost 5 bases, and 9 bases stayed unmatched. The CDR3 loop reads CASSIGSGGTETQYF. DNA for the CDR3: TGTGCCAGCAGTATTGGGAGCGGGGGGACTGAGACCCAGTACTTC.

The chain recombines TRBV7-8 with TRBJ2-2; TRBD2 aligns across 10 bases. CDR1 and CDR2 from the germline V gene are SGHVS and FQNEAQ. J gave up 1 base and V 5 bases, and 1 base lay outside the gene matches. The CDR3 totals 15 residues. The CDR3 DNA is TGTGCCAGCAGCCAGCGGGGGGGGAACACCGGGGAGCTGTTTTTT. It codes for CASSQRGGNTGELFF. Drawing the rest from reference TRBV7-8 and TRBJ2-2, the complete variable domain is GAGVSQSPRYKVAKRGQDVALRCDPISGHVSLFWYQQALGQGPEFLTYFQNEAQLDKSGLPSDRFFAERPEGSVSTLKIQRTQQEDSAVYLCASSQRGGNTGELFFGEGSRLTVL.

This clonotype has a handful of counts. This CDR3 reads CASSMTTSDTQYF. CDR3 bases: TGCGCCAGCAGCATGACCACCTCAGATACGCAGTATTTT. The chain recombines TRBV5-1 with TRBJ2-3; D gene unclear. There are 13 residues in the CDR3. CDR1 and CDR2 (germline): SGHRS, YFSETQ. V gave up 4 bases and J gave up 4 bases, with 10 bases separating them.